The T cell receptor beta chain under discussion was sequenced for a study of blood T cell repertoires in COVID-19. Across the study: Each recovered donor of Cohort 3 presented with two negative PCRs, clearance, or symptom resolution.

Individuals aged 18 to 89 years were recruited from 24 US areas. Cohorts were determined from participant-reported clinical history. TCRdb's copy holds only in-frame clones and misses some; the assay was immunoSEQ multiplex PCR. In the table there are a few hundred thousand clones, 85% to 90% of which are singletons. This clonotype originated in a woman aged 55-69 years in a cohort exposed to, infected with or recovered from COVID-19 (not recorded which). Sequencing was performed on PBMCs or T cells enriched from blood (not recorded which).

The CDR3 protein is CASSTFGPRDSPLHF. In nucleotides, the CDR3 is TGTGCCAGTAGTACATTCGGCCCGCGGGATTCACCCCTCCACTTT. The rearrangement joins TRBV19 to TRBJ1-6, with D hard to call. CDR1 is LNHDA and CDR2 is SQIVND in the germline V gene (reference sequence). This CDR3 is 15 amino acids long. Trimming pared 4 bases from V and 8 bases from J, leaving 15 bases between.